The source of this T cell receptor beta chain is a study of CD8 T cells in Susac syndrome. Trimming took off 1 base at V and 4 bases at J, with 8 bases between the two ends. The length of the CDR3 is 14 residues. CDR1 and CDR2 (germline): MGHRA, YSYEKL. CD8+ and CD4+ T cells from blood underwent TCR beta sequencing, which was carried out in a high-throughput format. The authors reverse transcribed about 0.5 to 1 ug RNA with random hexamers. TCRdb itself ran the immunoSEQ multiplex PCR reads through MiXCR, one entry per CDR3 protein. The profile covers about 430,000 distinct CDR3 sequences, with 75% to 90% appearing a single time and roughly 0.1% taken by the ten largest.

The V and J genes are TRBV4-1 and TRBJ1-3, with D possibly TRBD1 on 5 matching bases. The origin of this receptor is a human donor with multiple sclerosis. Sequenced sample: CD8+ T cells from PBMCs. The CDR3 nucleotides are TGCGCCAGCAGCCAAGCAGGGATGGGAAACACCATATATTTT. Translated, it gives CASSQAGMGNTIYF.